This T cell receptor (beta chain) was recovered during a study of T-cell memory formation after mild COVID-19. Study-level background: There were largely donor-specific TCR clusters. Broader study findings: Pre-infection memory already had some responding clones, implying cross-reactive memory joined. The CD4+ clones that contracted clustered mainly within CM and EM, and the CD8+ clones concentrated in EMRA. What remained unconfirmed was the SARS-CoV-2 specificity of second-wave clones peaking on day 37.

On this clonotype itself: Its specificity is unknown.

TCRdb called the 5' RACE reads again in MiXCR, with one record for every CDR3 protein. The sample comprises approximately 390,000 distinct CDR3 sequences, roughly 15% of which are singletons, and roughly 21% rests with the top ten. The V end was cut by 0 bases, the J end by 0 bases, with 12 bases between. Germline loops: CDR1 LNHNV, CDR2 YYDKDF (reference sequence). This CDR3 comprises 17 residues. The rearrangement uses TRBV15 and TRBJ2-1; D might be TRBD2 (5 bases). The material sequenced was PBMCs or a T cell subset sorted from them (not recorded which). The TCR originated in a man aged 18 to 35 who had mild COVID-19 (a few samples of this study predate the infection). Cell type and time point are not known. CDR3 bases: TGTGCCACCAGCAGAGATCAATCGGGAAACTCCTACAATGAGCAGTTCTTC. Protein product: CATSRDQSGNSYNEQFF.